The present TCR beta chain was sequenced within a study of T-cell memory formation after mild COVID-19. This clonotype has ten or more counts. The target antigen is unknown. The CDR3 totals 18 residues. V lost 6 bases, J lost 2 bases, and 15 bases stayed unmatched. Germline CDR1 and CDR2: DFQATT and SNEGSKA (reference sequence). Study outcomes and limitations: Chiefly within CM and EM were the contracting CD4+ clones; CD8+ ones were within EMRA.

5'RACE primed from the constant segment yielded TCR alpha and TCR beta cDNA libraries bearing sample barcodes and UMIs. TCRdb called the 5' RACE reads again in MiXCR, with one record for every CDR3 protein. The sample lists about 350,000 distinct CDR3 sequences; over 13% were seen once. The sequence derives from a man between 18 and 29 years old who had mild COVID-19 (a few samples of this study predate the infection). Cell type and time point are not known. The sample consisted of PBMCs or a T cell subset sorted from them (not recorded which). This chain connects TRBV20-1 to TRBJ2-4; 11 positions agree with TRBD2. CDR3 residues: CSAASLAGGSGTKNIQYF. CDR3 nucleotides: TGCAGTGCGGCATCTCTAGCGGGGGGAAGTGGGACCAAAAACATTCAGTACTTC.